The clone carrying this TCR beta chain was seen a handful of times. Its antigen is currently unknown. The sample originates from a study of human T cells and chemical hapten exposure. Background on the study: Patients, largely female, had alopecia areata, totalis or universalis. Findings and limits, study-wide: Controls had significantly fewer large CDR3 similarity clusters than were formed by expanded TCRs.

Sample time point: pre-sensitization, week 0. Indicated treatment: therapeutic diphenylcyclopropenone sensitization with weekly scalp DPC. The study used a library that attached unique molecular identifiers to individual cDNA molecules. TCRdb recomputed calls from the RACE reads with MiXCR, one row per CDR3 protein. This table has 300,000 to 450,000 distinct CDR3 sequences, about 5.1% appearing once. The CDR3 is 16 amino acids. V was trimmed by 5 bases and J by 4 bases, leaving 18 bases between them. Per germline, CDR1 KGHDR and CDR2 SFDVKD. This sequence was found in a woman in her fifties or sixties with alopecia areata. Some clones in this sample may be carry-over from other donors' samples. The sample here was whole blood, taken in connection with sensitization to the hapten diphenylcyclopropenone (DPC). This chain links TRBV24-1 with TRBJ2-3, with D perhaps being TRBD1 or TRBD2 (5 bases each). For the CDR3, the DNA is TGTGCCACCAGTGGGGACCAAGGACCTGTACCAGATACGCAGTATTTT. Translated, it gives CATSGDQGPVPDTQYF.